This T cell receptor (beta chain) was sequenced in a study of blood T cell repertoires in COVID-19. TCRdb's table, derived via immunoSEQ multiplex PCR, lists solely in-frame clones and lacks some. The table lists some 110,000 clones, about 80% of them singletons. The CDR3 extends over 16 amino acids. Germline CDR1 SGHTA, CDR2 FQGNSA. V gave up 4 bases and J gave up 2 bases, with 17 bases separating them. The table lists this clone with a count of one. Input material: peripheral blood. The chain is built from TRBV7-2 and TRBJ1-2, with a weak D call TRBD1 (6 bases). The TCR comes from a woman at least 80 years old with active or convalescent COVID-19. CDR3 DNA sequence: TGTGCCAGCAGCTACAACCCGCTCCAGGGGAACTATGGCTACACCTTC. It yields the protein CASSYNPLQGNYGYTF.